The 20 T cell receptor beta chains in this list originate from one sample, sequenced in a study of control samples from healthy donors and cancer patients. Libraries were prepared by immunoSEQ multiplex PCR; TCRdb keeps only in-frame clonotypes and omits some of them. The table lists approximately 79,000 clones, around 91% of them singletons. Sequencing used blood. The receptors here all came from a man between 50 and 59 years old in good health.

The genes are TRBV27 and TRBJ1-4; D is unresolved. Germline V CDR1 and CDR2: MNHEY, SMNVEV (reference sequence). This CDR3 is built from 13 residues. V gave up 5 bases and J gave up 8 bases, with 12 bases separating them. The CDR3 coding sequence is TGTGCCAGCAGTCCGCTGGACGGGGAAAAACTGTTTTTT. Translating gives CASSPLDGEKLFF.

The V gene is TRBV5-1, the J gene TRBJ2-3; the match to TRBD1 covers 8 bases. CDR1 is SGHRS and CDR2 is YFSETQ in the germline V gene. With 2 bases clipped from V and 4 bases from J, the junction kept 9 bases outside the gene matches. The CDR3 contains 16 residues. The CDR3 bases are TGCGCCAGCAGCTTTCAATCGACAGGGGAGGCAGATACGCAGTATTTT. Protein: CASSFQSTGEADTQYF.

This clone has only one observation. This sequence joins TRBV9 and TRBJ1-5, with 7 bases fitting TRBD1. Looked up from germline, CDR1 is SGDLS and CDR2 is YYNGEE. The CDR3 totals 14 residues. V trimming: 7 bases; J trimming: 3 bases; junction bases outside the gene matches: 7. The CDR3 DNA follows: TGTGCCAGCGGCAGGGGGGGCAACAATCAGCCCCAGCATTTT. It yields the protein CASGRGGNNQPQHF.

V usage is TRBV6-6 and J usage is TRBJ1-2, with D unresolved. Germline loops: CDR1 MNHNY, CDR2 SVGAGI (reference sequence). There are 13 residues in the CDR3. V lost 10 bases and J lost 2, with 14 bases in between. CDR3 in DNA: TGTGCCATCTACTATTCGGGGAACTATGGCTACACCTTC. It yields the protein CAIYYSGNYGYTF.

This rearrangement joins TRBV4-1 to TRBJ2-1; perhaps TRBD2 as D (6 bases). The CDR3 is made up of 16 amino acids. Trimming pared 0 bases from V and 10 bases from J, leaving 19 bases between. CDR1 is MGHRA and CDR2 is YSYEKL in the germline V gene. Written as DNA, the CDR3 is TGCGCCAGCAGCCAAGATGAAAGCGGGCCTTATTCGGAGCAGTTCTTC. Translating it yields CASSQDESGPYSEQFF.

The gene calls are TRBV5-6 and TRBJ2-1; TRBD1 matches 8 bases. Germline V gene sequence: CDR1 SGHDT, CDR2 YYEEEE. The CDR3 has 15 amino acids. Germline trimming cut 4 bases from V and 1 base from J; bases unmatched to any gene: 4. The CDR3 DNA is TGTGCCAGCAGCATGTGGGACAGGTCCTACAATGAGCAGTTCTTC. This translates into CASSMWDRSYNEQFF.

The rearrangement links TRBV4-2 to TRBJ1-2; possible D gene TRBD1, 6 bases. Germline lookup yields CDR1 LGHNA and CDR2 YNFKEQ. The CDR3 consists of 15 residues. V was clipped by 0 bases and J by 2 bases, with 10 bases between them. Written as DNA, the CDR3 is TGTGCCAGCAGCCAAGACAGGGGAGGAAACTATGGCTACACCTTC. Translated: CASSQDRGGNYGYTF.

CDR3 in amino acids: CASSLLVQGRTEAFF. CDR3 DNA: TGTGCCAGCAGCTTGCTTGTACAGGGGAGGACTGAAGCTTTCTTT. The chain uses TRBV5-8 and TRBJ1-1, with TRBD1 identical over 7 bases. V gave up 1 base and J gave up 5 bases; unmatched junction bases: 8. CDR3 length equals 15 residues. Germline CDR1 is SGHTS and CDR2 is YDEGEE.

This sequence joins TRBV5-1 and TRBJ1-1, with a weak D call TRBD1 (5 bases). The germline CDR1 and CDR2 sequences are SGHRS and YFSETQ. With 3 bases removed from V and 4 bases from J, the gap between germline ends came to 13 bases. The length of the CDR3 is 14 residues. Written as DNA, the CDR3 is TGCGCCAGCAGCTCGGACACCCTTTCCACTGAAGCTTTCTTT. It codes for CASSSDTLSTEAFF.

The genes are TRBV6-6 and TRBJ1-2; the D is unclear. This CDR3 has 13 amino acids. Trimming removed 5 bases at V and 4 bases at J, with 11 bases between. The germline V gene encodes CDR1 MNHNY and CDR2 SVGAGI (reference sequence). The CDR3 nucleotides read TGTGCCAGCAGTCCCGACTCCCGCTATGGCTACACCTTC. This codes for CASSPDSRYGYTF.

V and J are TRBV3-1 (or the pseudogene TRBV3-2) and TRBJ1-2; maybe TRBD1 (5 bases). V lost 4 bases and J lost 8, with 17 bases in between. CDR3 length: 14 amino acids. The germline V gene has CDR1 LGHDT and CDR2 YNNKEL (reference sequence). In DNA form, the CDR3 reads TGTGCCAGCAGCCTAAGCTGGAGGGGCGACGGCTACACCTTC. Amino acid sequence: CASSLSWRGDGYTF.

The rearrangement joins TRBV4-1 to TRBJ1-6; perhaps TRBD1 as D (5 bases). The V gene's germline CDR1 is MGHRA and CDR2 YSYEKL. The CDR3 extends over 14 amino acids. V was shortened by 7 bases and J by 12 bases, with 19 bases between the two germline ends. For the CDR3, the DNA is TGCGCCAGCAACCCCAGGGTAGGTCTGGGACCCCTCCACTTT. Amino acid sequence: CASNPRVGLGPLHF.

The chain employs TRBV5-6 and TRBJ1-5; D unresolved. Germline-derived CDR1 and CDR2 are SGHDT and YYEEEE. This CDR3 region has 15 residues. Trimming stripped 4 bases from V and 0 bases from J, with 11 bases between. CDR3 residues: CASSAGLISNQPQHF. The CDR3 nucleotides are TGTGCCAGCAGCGCCGGACTTATTAGCAATCAGCCCCAGCATTTT.

This rearrangement joins TRBV9 to TRBJ2-3; a possible D gene is TRBD2 (6 bases). The germline V gene encodes CDR1 SGDLS and CDR2 YYNGEE. V dropped 0 bases and J dropped 2 bases, with 16 bases sitting between them. The CDR3 totals 17 residues. The CDR3 DNA sequence: TGTGCCAGCAGCGTAGGAACTCAGCGGGCCCCCACAGATACGCAGTATTTT. Translating gives CASSVGTQRAPTDTQYF.

The chain uses TRBV7-9 and TRBJ2-7; no firm D call. This CDR3 spans 14 amino acids. Germline V gives CDR1 SEHNR, CDR2 FQNEAQ (reference sequence). Trimming took off 4 bases at V and 0 bases at J, with 10 bases between the two ends. The CDR3 sequence: CASSYTAISYEQYF. CDR3 coding DNA: TGTGCCAGCAGCTACACAGCTATCTCCTACGAGCAGTACTTC. The full variable domain, its missing parts supplied by reference TRBV7-9 and TRBJ2-7, is DTGVSQNPRHKITKRGQNVTFRCDPISEHNRLYWYRQTLGQGPEFLTYFQNEAQLEKSRLLSDRFSAERPKGSFSTLEIQRTEQGDSAMYLCASSYTAISYEQYFGPGTRLTVT.

This chain joins TRBV10-3 and TRBJ2-3; D not certain. This CDR3 is built from 13 residues. The germline CDR1 and CDR2 sequences are ENHRY and SYGVKD. V was shortened by 4 bases and J by 6 bases, with 11 bases between the two germline ends. The CDR3 reads CAISGPTRDTQYF. CDR3 nucleotide sequence: TGTGCCATCAGTGGGCCAACCAGGGATACGCAGTATTTT.

The rearrangement joins TRBV7-9 to TRBJ1-1, with a weak D call TRBD1 (6 bases). CDR3 length: 16 amino acids. CDR1 is SEHNR and CDR2 is FQNEAQ in the germline V gene (reference sequence). Trimming shortened V by 4 bases and J by 5 bases, and 20 bases separated the two germline ends. In DNA, the CDR3 is TGTGCCAGCAGCTCGACAGAGGGGGGGGACGGTACTGAAGCTTTCTTT. This translates into CASSSTEGGDGTEAFF.

J is TRBJ2-1 and V is TRBV3-1 (or the pseudogene TRBV3-2); D unclear. CDR3 length equals 15 residues. The germline V and J ends were trimmed by 0 bases and 7 bases, with 13 bases remaining between them. The germline gives CDR1 LGHDT, CDR2 YNNKEL (reference sequence). CDR3 in amino acids: CASSQDRIALNEQFF. CDR3 coding DNA: TGTGCCAGCAGCCAAGATCGGATAGCCCTGAATGAGCAGTTCTTC.

This chain connects TRBV12-3 or TRBV12-4 to TRBJ1-1, with D maybe TRBD1 (5 bases). The V end was cut by 7 bases, the J end by 5 bases, with 14 bases between. The CDR3 has 13 residues. In DNA, the CDR3 is TGTGCCAGCAAGCCCGGGGGGGGGACTGAAGCTTTCTTT. This codes for CASKPGGGTEAFF.

V is TRBV30 and J is TRBJ2-2, with TRBD2 matching over 10 bases. This CDR3 contains 18 residues. Trimming at V came to 3 bases and at J to 6 bases, leaving 16 bases not matched to a gene. CDR1 is GTSNPN and CDR2 is SVGIG in the germline V gene (reference sequence). CDR3 amino acids: CAWSAQARSGGASGELFF. CDR3 DNA sequence: TGTGCCTGGAGCGCCCAAGCTAGGAGCGGGGGGGCGTCCGGGGAGCTGTTTTTT. The complete variable domain, with remaining parts taken from reference TRBV30 and TRBJ2-2, reads SQTIHQWPATLVQPVGSPLSLECTVEGTSNPNLYWYRQAAGRGLQLLFYSVGIGQISSEVPQNLSASRPQDRQFILSSKKLLLSDSGFYLCAWSAQARSGGASGELFFGEGSRLTVL.